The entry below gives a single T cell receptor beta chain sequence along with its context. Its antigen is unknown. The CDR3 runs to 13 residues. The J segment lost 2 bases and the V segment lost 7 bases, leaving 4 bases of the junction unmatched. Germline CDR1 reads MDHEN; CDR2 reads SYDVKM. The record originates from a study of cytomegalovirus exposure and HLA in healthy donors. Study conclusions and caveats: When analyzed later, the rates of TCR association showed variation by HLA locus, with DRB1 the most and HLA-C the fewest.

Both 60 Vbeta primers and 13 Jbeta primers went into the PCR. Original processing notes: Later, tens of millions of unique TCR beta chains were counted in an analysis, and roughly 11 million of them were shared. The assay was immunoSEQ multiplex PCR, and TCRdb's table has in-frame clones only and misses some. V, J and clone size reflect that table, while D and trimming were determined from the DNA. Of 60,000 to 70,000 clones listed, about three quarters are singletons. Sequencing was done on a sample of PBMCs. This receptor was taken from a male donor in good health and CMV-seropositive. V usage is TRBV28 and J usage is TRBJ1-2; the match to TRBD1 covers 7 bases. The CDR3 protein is CASTSTGNYGYTF. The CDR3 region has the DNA TGTGCCAGCACCTCGACAGGGAACTATGGCTACACCTTC.